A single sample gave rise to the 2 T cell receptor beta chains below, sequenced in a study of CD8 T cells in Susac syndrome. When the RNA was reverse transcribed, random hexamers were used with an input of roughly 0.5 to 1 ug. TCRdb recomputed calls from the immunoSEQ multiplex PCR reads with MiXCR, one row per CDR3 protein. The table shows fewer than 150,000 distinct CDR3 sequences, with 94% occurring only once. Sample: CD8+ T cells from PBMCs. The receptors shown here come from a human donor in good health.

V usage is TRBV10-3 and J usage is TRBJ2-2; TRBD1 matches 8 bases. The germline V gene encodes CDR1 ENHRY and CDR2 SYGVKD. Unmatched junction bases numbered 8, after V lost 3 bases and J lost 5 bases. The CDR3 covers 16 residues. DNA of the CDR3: TGTGCCATCAGTGAAACGGACAGGGTAGAGACCGGGGAGCTGTTTTTT. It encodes CAISETDRVETGELFF.

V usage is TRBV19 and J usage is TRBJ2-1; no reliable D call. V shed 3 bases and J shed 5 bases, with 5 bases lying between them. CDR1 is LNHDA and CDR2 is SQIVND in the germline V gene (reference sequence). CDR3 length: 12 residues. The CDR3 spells CASSMANNEQFF. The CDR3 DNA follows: TGTGCCAGTAGTATGGCCAACAATGAGCAGTTCTTC.